Presented here are 9 T cell receptor beta chains from one specimen sequenced in a study of regulatory T cells in long-lasting Graves disease. TCR beta libraries were built with iRepertoire HTBI primers and Arm-PCR of CDR3 regions. TCRdb re-derived calls from the multiplex PCR reads in MiXCR, one entry per CDR3 protein. Of 500,000 or so distinct CDR3 sequences detected, 12% to 15% appear once; the ten largest clones hold about 15%. As to time point: newly diagnosed GD, antithyroid drugs for less than 3 months. Preparation of the TCR library used RNA extracted from PBMCs. A further study also used this sample, focusing on T cells in Graves' hyperthyroidism and ophthalmopathy.

Here the sequenced sample was peripheral blood mononuclear cells (PBMCs), taken at new diagnosis, from a patient treated with antithyroid drugs. These receptors originate from a woman in her forties or fifties with Graves disease.

At least ten counts were recorded for this clonotype. The chain uses TRBV3-1 and TRBJ2-1; D gene ambiguous. Germline CDR1 LGHDT, CDR2 YNNKEL (reference sequence). CDR3 length equals 13 residues. The ends were cut back, 0 bases at V and 5 bases at J, with 5 bases in the middle. The CDR3 loop reads CASSQDLNNEQFF. The CDR3 nucleotides read TGTGCCAGCAGCCAAGATCTGAACAATGAGCAGTTCTTC.

This clonotype was counted between two and nine times. V gene TRBV5-1 combines with J gene TRBJ1-1; no clear D gene. V was trimmed by 2 bases and J by 8 bases, leaving 19 bases between them. The CDR3 is 15 amino acids. Germline V CDR1 and CDR2: SGHRS, YFSETQ. The CDR3 nucleotides are TGCGCCAGCAGCTTCTCCCACCTCGGGCAGGAGGAAGCTTTCTTT. Residues: CASSFSHLGQEEAFF.

A word on this clonotype: A much larger clone is a single base away; this may be a read error. The chain joins TRBV6-2 or TRBV6-3 to TRBJ2-3; TRBD1 or TRBD2 may be the D gene (5 bases each). The length of the CDR3 is 15 residues. Germline CDR1 reads MNHEY; CDR2 reads SVGEGT. The DNA for the CDR3 is TGTGCCAGCAGTTACTGGGGACGTAGCACAGATAGGCAGTATTTT. It specifies CASSYWGRSTDRQYF.

The genes are TRBV19 and TRBJ1-1; possibly TRBD1 for D (5 bases). CDR3 size: 14 residues. Germline lookup yields CDR1 LNHDA and CDR2 SQIVND (reference sequence). V lost 8 bases and J 0 bases, leaving 13 bases between the germline ends. CDR3 in amino acids: CASGQGQMNTEAFF. The CDR3 region has the DNA TGTGCCAGTGGCCAGGGCCAAATGAACACTGAAGCTTTCTTT.

The table lists this clonotype with many counts. The chain links TRBV27 to TRBJ2-7; TRBD2 is a possible D gene (7 bases). The V end was cut by 2 bases, the J end by 3 bases, with 26 bases between. Germline CDR1 and CDR2: MNHEY and SMNVEV (reference sequence). The length of the CDR3 is 19 residues. CDR3 coding DNA: TGTGCCAGCAGTTTAAGAGTAGGGGGGAGGGGACTACTAAACTACGAGCAGTACTTC. Protein sequence: CASSLRVGGRGLLNYEQYF.

This clonotype appeared many times. The V call is TRBV6-1, the J call TRBJ1-2, with D unclear. From germline, CDR1 is MNHNS and CDR2 SASEGT. Trimming took 6 bases from V and 3 from J, leaving 17 bases between them. The CDR3 totals 15 residues. The chain's CDR3 is CASSKPEVLHYGYTF. Here the CDR3 DNA reads TGTGCCAGCAGCAAGCCGGAGGTTCTGCACTATGGCTACACCTTC.

J is TRBJ2-1 and V is TRBV19; D is ambiguous. The CDR3 length is 13 residues. Germline V gene sequence: CDR1 LNHDA, CDR2 SQIVND (reference sequence). Trimming cost V 0 bases and J 4 bases, with 4 bases left between them. The CDR3 sequence: CASSIDGYNEQFF. As DNA, the CDR3 is TGTGCCAGTAGTATAGACGGATACAATGAGCAGTTCTTC.

In its sample, this clonotype was seen a few times. The V call is TRBV7-9, the J call TRBJ2-3; no reliable D call. Germline CDR1 reads SEHNR; CDR2 reads FQNEAQ (reference sequence). Between the trimmed V and J ends, which lost 2 bases and 2 bases, there was a span of 11 bases. This CDR3 has 15 residues. The CDR3 nucleotides read TGTGCCAGCAGCTTATCCCCCCGAAACACAGATACGCAGTATTTT. It translates to CASSLSPRNTDTQYF.

The chain employs TRBV4-1 and TRBJ1-5, with a tentative D call TRBD1 (5 bases). CDR3 length: 14 amino acids. The V end was cut by 1 base, the J end by 5 bases, with 9 bases between. Germline CDR1 reads MGHRA; CDR2 reads YSYEKL. The CDR3 loop is CASSQGIRDQPQHF. CDR3 nucleotide sequence: TGCGCCAGCAGCCAAGGCATCAGGGATCAGCCCCAGCATTTT.